This TCR beta chain was sequenced during a study of blood T cell repertoires in COVID-19 (dated by TCRdb to about 2020). With regard to the full study: Samples from collaborators originated in the United States, Italy and Spain and spanned both the acute and convalescent phases of COVID-19. Where available, HLA class I and class II types were taken from metadata supplied by the sample provider and were not determined by assay-based typing. A de-identified subject ID, COVID-19 status, age in years and sex were almost always included in the sample metadata. The samples were drawn from two sources: the first 160 participants of the ongoing ImmuneRACE study, and over 950 subjects contributed by 6 global collaborators. Deeply sampled blood TCRbeta repertoires from subjects exposed to, actively infected with, or recovered from COVID-19 were included in the dataset. The material from the prospective study consisted of cDNA or gDNA derived from T cells, B-cell-depleted T cells, or PBMCs. The repertoires were released in a freely available public database meant as a resource for research on the immune response to SARS-CoV-2. What the study reported, not specific to this receptor: The amount of clinical and demographic metadata varied by source and participant and was provided uncurated.

TCRbeta CDR3 regions were amplified from genomic DNA using the immunoSEQ Assay, a bias-controlled multiplex PCR. In the source study's methods: Within the assay, amplification of reference gene primers was used to estimate how many nucleated cells each sample contained. To quantify the absolute abundance of each unique TCRbeta CDR3 rearrangement, sequence reads were collapsed and filtered. For each sample, productive Simpson clonality was calculated by taking the square root of Simpson's diversity index across productive rearrangements. TCRdb took this table from immuneACCESS and kept in-frame rearrangements with V and J called. Such tables lack part of the clones; where checked against another copy, unresolved V genes explain under half of the gap, and the rest is unexplained. Clonal size and the V and J genes are those of that table, whereas D and trimming came from the DNA. The sample table records about 56,000 clones; around 84% of these occur just once. The top ten constitute approximately 12% of the sample.

V loses 6 bases of germline sequence and J loses 0 bases, and the interval between the two ends is 8 bases. Counted from cysteine to phenylalanine, this CDR3 has 13 amino acids. Only the CDR3 DNA is retained, 39 bases long and in frame from the first base. The germline V gene gives CDR1 as SNHLY and CDR2 as FYNNEI. Note on this clone: Its specific antigen is unknown. Base qualities are missing; no much larger clone stands one base away.

The collaborating institutions used their own protocols to collect whole blood in K2EDTA tubes. Collaborator samples were shipped for TCRbeta analysis as frozen whole blood, isolated PBMCs, or DNA extracted from either sample type. The V gene is TRBV2 and the J gene is TRBJ1-1, with the D gene uncertain. The receptor was isolated from a woman aged 80 or over with acute or convalescent COVID-19. Sequencing was carried out using peripheral blood. The CDR3 is CASSPFLNTEAFF. The nucleotides read TGTGCCAGCAGCCCCTTTCTGAACACTGAAGCTTTCTTT.